This T cell receptor (beta chain) was sequenced in a study of Graves' ophthalmopathy and Graves' hyperthyroidism. Diagnosis relied on clinical symptoms, serum thyroxine, TRAb, thyroid ultrasound and orbital computed tomography. The CDR3 totals 14 residues. V was trimmed by 1 base and J by 1 base, leaving 4 bases between them. From germline, CDR1 is LNHDA and CDR2 SQIVND (reference sequence). From RNA, the CDR3 regions of TCR beta chains were amplified and sequenced. Following a first-round RT-PCR that used HTBI primers, a second-round multiplex PCR was carried out. MiXCR, run by TCRdb on the multiplex PCR reads, gives a single entry per CDR3 protein. The top ten clones hold about 6.6% of a sample with roughly 610,000 distinct CDR3 sequences, around a fifth of them seen once. General study results and limits: The model predicted ophthalmopathy progression with about 70% sensitivity and approximately 72% specificity. Ophthalmopathy cases were distinguished from stable hyperthyroidism by a 13-signature model, reaching around 90% sensitivity and 65% to 83% specificity.

This clonotype was observed many times. Its target is not known. The source is a woman between 18 and 29 years old with stable Graves' hyperthyroidism. Some clones in this sample may be carry-over from other donors' samples. The chain recombines TRBV19 with TRBJ2-2; no clear D. The sequenced sample consisted of peripheral blood. The CDR3 DNA reads TGTGCCAGTAGTATAGCACAGAACACCGGGGAGCTGTTTTTT. Its translation is CASSIAQNTGELFF. Based on the CDR3 plus reference TRBV19 and TRBJ2-2, the full variable domain is DGGITQSPKYLFRKEGQNVTLSCEQNLNHDAMYWYRQDPGQGLRLIYYSQIVNDFQKGDIAEGYSVSREKKESFPLTVTSAQKNPTAFYLCASSIAQNTGELFFGEGSRLTVL.